The subject of this entry is one T cell receptor (beta chain). The antigen remains undetermined. TCRdb's copy holds only in-frame clones and misses some; the assay was immunoSEQ multiplex PCR. Of tens of thousands of clones in the sample, about 80% are singletons; the top ten hold over 1.1%. The source of the sample is a study of OX40 agonist ivuxolimab in advanced cancers. The wider study: Ivuxolimab was delivered to patients intravenously every 2 weeks at doses spanning 0.01 to 10 mg/kg. Hepatocellular carcinoma, melanoma, renal cell or head and neck cancer was diagnosed in the dose-escalation patients. Patients were under 90% male with ages roughly 20 to 90, mean about 60.

Study-level results: Antigen specificity of clonally expanded peripheral T cells was not established.

The CDR3 contains 13 residues. The material sequenced was CD4+ or CD8+ T cells sorted from blood, taken in a trial of the OX40 agonist ivuxolimab. The chain links TRBV21-1 to TRBJ2-1. TRBV21-1 is tagged as a pseudogene. This receptor was identified in an adult with an advanced solid tumor such as melanoma, head and neck, liver or kidney cancer. CDR3 residues: CASSKLRWYKQFF. The CDR3 nucleotides read TGTGCCAGCAGCAAATTAAGGTGGTATAAGCAGTTCTTC.